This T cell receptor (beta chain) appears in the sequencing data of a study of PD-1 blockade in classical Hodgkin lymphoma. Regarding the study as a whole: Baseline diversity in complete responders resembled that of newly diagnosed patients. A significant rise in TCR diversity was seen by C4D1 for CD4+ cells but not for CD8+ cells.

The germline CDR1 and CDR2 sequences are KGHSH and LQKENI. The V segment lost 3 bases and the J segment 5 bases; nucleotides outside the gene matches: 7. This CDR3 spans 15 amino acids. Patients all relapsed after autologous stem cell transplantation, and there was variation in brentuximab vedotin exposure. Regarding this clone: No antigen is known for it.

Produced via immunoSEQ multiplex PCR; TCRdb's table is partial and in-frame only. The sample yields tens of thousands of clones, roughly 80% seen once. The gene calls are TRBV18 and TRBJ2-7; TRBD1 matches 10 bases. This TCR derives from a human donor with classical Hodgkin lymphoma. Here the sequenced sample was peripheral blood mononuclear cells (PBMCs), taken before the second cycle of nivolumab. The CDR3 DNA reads TGTGCCAGCTCACCGACAGGGGGCGGTTTCCACGAGCAGTACTTC. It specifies CASSPTGGGFHEQYF.